This T cell receptor (beta chain) is from a study of T cell repertoires in aging, cancer and after chemotherapy. Germline V lookup: CDR1 SGHRS, CDR2 YFSETQ. V shed 1 base and J shed 5 bases, with 15 bases lying between them. The CDR3 runs 15 residues. Amplification of TCR beta used genomic DNA extracted from peripheral blood. A mixed TRB-A/B primer pool amplified rearranged TRB by multiplex touch-down PCR. TCRdb processed the multiplex PCR reads anew with MiXCR; each CDR3 protein has one entry. There are some 4,500 distinct CDR3 sequences in the sample; 20% to 30% occur only once, and about 47% lies in the top ten. For this clonotype: Its matching antigen is unknown.

General study findings and limits: Loss of evenness, beyond lost richness, contributed to age-related TCR diversity decline in cancer patients. In each cancer cohort, median generation probability increased across chemotherapy, suggesting thymic output rebounded. Untreated cancer patients had significantly lower blood TCR diversity than age-matched healthy donors. In hematological cancer patients, infiltrated lymphoid organs may have impaired thymic emigration or peripheral T cell expansion.

Source material: blood. The chain is built from TRBV5-1 and TRBJ1-2; weak D call: TRBD1 (6 bases). The receptor was isolated from a human donor with a blood cancer. The CDR3 DNA sequence: TGCGCCAGCAGCTTGACCGGGACAACCAATTATGGCTACACCTTC. The encoded protein is CASSLTGTTNYGYTF.